These 27 T cell receptor beta chains originate from one sample sequenced in a study of blood T cell repertoires in COVID-19. The assay was immunoSEQ multiplex PCR, and TCRdb's table has in-frame clones only and misses some. The sample includes around 180,000 clones, more than 75% of them seen just once. The sequenced sample was peripheral blood. Receptor source: a human donor in a cohort sampled during active COVID-19.

In this sample, this clone turned up once. This chain joins TRBV19 and TRBJ1-4; possible D gene TRBD1, 6 bases. The CDR3 spans 13 residues. The V and J ends lost 6 bases and 8 bases respectively, with 13 bases between them. CDR1 and CDR2 (germline): LNHDA, SQIVND (reference sequence). The CDR3 DNA is TGTGCCAGTAGCGGACAGAGGAAAGAAAAACTGTTTTTT. This encodes CASSGQRKEKLFF.

The V and J genes are TRBV10-3 and TRBJ2-7, with D tentatively TRBD2 (6 bases). Per the germline V gene, CDR1 is ENHRY and CDR2 is SYGVKD. CDR3 size: 14 residues. Trimming took 0 bases from V and 5 from J, leaving 11 bases between them. The CDR3 DNA is TGTGCCATCAGTGAGTCCGGGGGAACCCACGAGCAGTACTTC. Protein sequence: CAISESGGTHEQYF.

The J gene is TRBJ1-1, the V gene TRBV5-1; 8 nucleotides agree with TRBD1. Germline V gene sequence: CDR1 SGHRS, CDR2 YFSETQ. The CDR3 runs 15 residues. V lost 1 base and J lost 0; bases outside the gene matches: 2. CDR3 region: CASSLRTGMNTEAFF. The CDR3 region has the DNA TGCGCCAGCAGCTTGAGGACAGGGATGAACACTGAAGCTTTCTTT.

A single count supports this clone. V is TRBV27 and J is TRBJ2-7, with TRBD2 as a possible D gene (5 bases). The CDR3 has 15 amino acids. Trimming removed 1 base from V and 4 bases from J, with 14 bases in between. Looked up from germline, CDR1 is MNHEY and CDR2 is SMNVEV (reference sequence). CDR3 in DNA: TGTGCCAGCAGTTTATACCTAGCAGAGGAGTACGAGCAGTACTTC. Its protein is CASSLYLAEEYEQYF.

The chain links TRBV7-9 to TRBJ2-7; 10 bases fit TRBD2. The ends lost 9 bases at V and 3 bases at J; junction bases unmatched: 5. The CDR3 spans 13 residues. The germline V gene has CDR1 SEHNR and CDR2 FQNEAQ (reference sequence). CDR3 DNA: TGTGCCAGTCGGACTAGCGGCCTCTACGAGCAGTACTTC. Protein product: CASRTSGLYEQYF.

Regarding this clone: This sample also contains other DNA sequences that code for the same CDR3. The chain joins TRBV6-5 to TRBJ2-2; weak D call: TRBD2 (7 bases). The V gene's germline CDR1 is MNHEY and CDR2 SVGAGI. This CDR3 contains 15 residues. The V end lost 5 bases, the J end lost 4 bases, and 14 bases lay between the germline ends. CDR3 residues: CASSQNGGLTGELFF. The CDR3 DNA reads as TGTGCCAGCAGTCAAAACGGGGGGCTCACCGGGGAGCTGTTTTTT.

The gene calls are TRBV19 and TRBJ2-7; 7 positions match TRBD1. From germline, CDR1 is LNHDA and CDR2 SQIVND (reference sequence). This CDR3 region has 14 residues. The trim removed 6 bases at V and 6 bases at J, leaving 11 bases unmatched. The CDR3 here is CASRTGLLIGEQYF. The CDR3 bases are TGTGCCAGTAGGACAGGGTTACTGATCGGCGAGCAGTACTTC.

The chain combines TRBV5-1 with TRBJ1-6; possibly TRBD1 for D (5 bases). The CDR3 length is 15 residues. Trimming removed 7 bases at V and 6 bases at J, with 17 bases between. Germline V lookup: CDR1 SGHRS, CDR2 YFSETQ. CDR3 protein: CASHEIGQINSPLHF. The DNA for the CDR3 is TGCGCCAGCCACGAAATCGGACAAATTAATTCACCCCTCCACTTT. The variable domain in full, with the rest retrieved from reference TRBV5-1 and TRBJ1-6, is KAGVTQTPRYLIKTRGQQVTLSCSPISGHRSVSWYQQTPGQGLQFLFEYFSETQRNKGNFPGRFSGRQFSNSRSEMNVSTLELGDSALYLCASHEIGQINSPLHFGNGTRLTVT.

The chain uses TRBV5-1 and TRBJ2-7; TRBD1 agrees at 10 bases. The V gene end was trimmed by 0 bases and the J gene end by 4 bases; junction bases not matched to a gene: 4. CDR1 SGHRS and CDR2 YFSETQ come from the germline V gene. CDR3 length equals 15 residues. DNA of the CDR3: TGCGCCAGCAGCTTGGAGGGACAGGGGTGGTACGAGCAGTACTTC. Protein sequence: CASSLEGQGWYEQYF.

V is TRBV19 and J is TRBJ2-1, with 14 bases identical to TRBD2. J was trimmed by 7 bases and V by 5 bases; bases with no gene match: 4. Germline CDR1 reads LNHDA; CDR2 reads SQIVND (reference sequence). This CDR3 is 15 amino acids long. CDR3 region: CASSVRTSGRNEQFF. In nucleotides, the CDR3 is TGTGCCAGTAGTGTTCGGACTAGCGGGAGGAATGAGCAGTTCTTC.

The V gene is TRBV5-1, the J gene TRBJ2-3, with D uncertain. Trimming removed 4 bases at V and 6 bases at J, with 12 bases between. CDR1 and CDR2 from the germline V gene are SGHRS and YFSETQ. CDR3 length equals 13 residues. The CDR3 nucleotides are TGCGCCAGCAGCCCTTTGTACGGGGATACGCAGTATTTT. This codes for CASSPLYGDTQYF. Combining the CDR3 with reference TRBV5-1 and TRBJ2-3 gives the whole variable domain KAGVTQTPRYLIKTRGQQVTLSCSPISGHRSVSWYQQTPGQGLQFLFEYFSETQRNKGNFPGRFSGRQFSNSRSEMNVSTLELGDSALYLCASSPLYGDTQYFGPGTRLTVL.

With respect to this clone: The sample has other DNA sequences that encode this CDR3 too. This CDR3 is CASSVGSGGETQYF. CDR3 nucleotide sequence: TGTGCCAGCAGCGTAGGCTCGGGAGGTGAGACCCAGTACTTC. The chain couples TRBV9 to TRBJ2-5; 7 bases line up with TRBD2. The germline V gene has CDR1 SGDLS and CDR2 YYNGEE. This CDR3 is built from 14 residues. V lost 0 bases to trimming and J lost 5 bases; unmatched junction nucleotides: 4. The variable domain in full, completed from reference TRBV9 and TRBJ2-5, reads DSGVTQTPKHLITATGQRVTLRCSPRSGDLSVYWYQQSLDQGLQFLIQYYNGEERAKGNILERFSAQQFPDLHSELNLSSLELGDSALYFCASSVGSGGETQYFGPGTRLLVL.

The chain combines TRBV27 with TRBJ2-2; D gene ambiguous. V was trimmed by 2 bases and J by 1 base, leaving 8 bases between them. CDR1 MNHEY and CDR2 SMNVEV come from the germline V gene (reference sequence). The CDR3 has 15 amino acids. DNA for the CDR3: TGTGCCAGCAGTTTAAACAGTAAGAACACCGGGGAGCTGTTTTTT. Translated: CASSLNSKNTGELFF.

The chain couples TRBV6-1 to TRBJ1-5; TRBD1 matches at 8 bases. Germline trimming cut 2 bases from V and 5 bases from J; bases unmatched to any gene: 2. This CDR3 has 14 residues. CDR1 is MNHNS and CDR2 is SASEGT in the germline V gene. The CDR3 loop reads CASSEQGADQPQHF. The CDR3 DNA reads TGTGCCAGCAGTGAACAGGGGGCCGATCAGCCCCAGCATTTT.

This clone appeared a single time. This chain uses TRBV13 with TRBJ2-1; D is uncertain. The V gene lost 0 bases and the J gene lost 5 bases, with 11 bases spanning the gap. The V gene's germline CDR1 is PRHDT and CDR2 FYEKMQ (reference sequence). CDR3 length: 15 residues. The CDR3 loop is CASSLGTETDNEQFF. The CDR3 DNA sequence: TGTGCCAGCAGCTTAGGGACGGAGACTGACAATGAGCAGTTCTTC.

The chain is built from TRBV28 and TRBJ2-7, with D perhaps matching TRBD1 (6 bases). The ends were cut back, 3 bases at V and 4 bases at J, with 16 bases in the middle. This CDR3 spans 15 amino acids. Germline lookup yields CDR1 MDHEN and CDR2 SYDVKM. CDR3 nucleotide sequence: TGTGCCAGCAGTTTCAGGGGCCAGGGCGTTTACGAGCAGTACTTC. Its protein product is CASSFRGQGVYEQYF.

The table lists this clone with a few counts. J is TRBJ2-1 and V is TRBV19; D unclear. Germline V CDR1 and CDR2: LNHDA, SQIVND (reference sequence). This CDR3 region has 15 residues. The V gene lost 3 bases and the J gene lost 6 bases, with 15 bases spanning the gap. Here the CDR3 reads CASSISSVGGNEQFF. The CDR3 DNA reads as TGTGCCAGTAGTATTTCAAGTGTTGGCGGCAATGAGCAGTTCTTC.

The chain recombines TRBV5-1 with TRBJ1-2; 11 bases line up with TRBD1. The CDR3 has 14 amino acids. J lost 8 bases, V lost 2 bases, and 5 bases had no gene match. Germline-derived CDR1 and CDR2 are SGHRS and YFSETQ. In DNA form, the CDR3 reads TGCGCCAGCAGCTTAGGACAGGGGGCCGGGGGCTACACCTTC. Translated, it gives CASSLGQGAGGYTF.

This clone was observed a handful of times. The chain is built from TRBV27 and TRBJ1-6; TRBD1 agrees at 8 bases. This CDR3 comprises 17 residues. V lost 3 bases, J lost 0 bases, and 4 bases stayed unmatched. Germline CDR1 MNHEY, CDR2 SMNVEV (reference sequence). The CDR3 is CASSFRQGTSYNSPLHF. CDR3 bases: TGTGCCAGCAGTTTTCGACAGGGGACCTCCTATAATTCACCCCTCCACTTT.

The CDR3 sequence: CASSPGQEQFF. The CDR3 DNA follows: TGCGCCAGCAGCCCTGGGCAAGAGCAGTTCTTC. The chain has TRBV5-1 and TRBJ2-1; no clear D gene. Trimming stripped 4 bases from V and 10 bases from J, with 9 bases between. This CDR3 has 11 amino acids. Germline-derived CDR1 and CDR2 are SGHRS and YFSETQ.

This clone was recorded only once. J is TRBJ2-2 and V is TRBV2, with TRBD2 identical over 10 bases. This CDR3 comprises 15 residues. V shed 6 bases, J shed 3 bases, and the junction held 4 bases outside the gene matches. CDR1 and CDR2 (germline): SNHLY, FYNNEI. The CDR3 DNA sequence: TGTGCCAGCAGAAGACTAGCGGGTGACACCGGGGAGCTGTTTTTT. It yields the protein CASRRLAGDTGELFF.

The CDR3 protein is CASSIAGVYEQYF. CDR3 sequence (DNA): TGTGCCAGCAGTATAGCGGGAGTATACGAGCAGTACTTC. The chain combines TRBV6-2 or TRBV6-3 with TRBJ2-7; 9 bases are a match to TRBD2. Germline V CDR1 and CDR2: MNHEY, SVGEGT. The CDR3 runs to 13 residues. V gave up 5 bases and J gave up 4 bases; unmatched junction bases: 3.

V and J are TRBV3-1 (or the pseudogene TRBV3-2) and TRBJ2-7, with D possibly TRBD1 on 5 matching bases. The CDR3 length is 14 residues. Trimming shortened V by 4 bases and J by 9 bases, and 19 bases separated the two germline ends. From germline, CDR1 is LGHDT and CDR2 YNNKEL (reference sequence). The CDR3 reads CASSPYRDRPSQYF. DNA of the CDR3: TGTGCCAGCAGCCCCTACCGAGACAGACCATCGCAGTACTTC.

The V and J genes are TRBV4-1 and TRBJ2-5, with D hard to call. Trimming pared 1 base from V and 3 bases from J, leaving 6 bases between. The CDR3 covers 13 residues. Germline V gives CDR1 MGHRA, CDR2 YSYEKL. CDR3: CASSQVQKETQYF. In nucleotides, the CDR3 is TGCGCCAGCAGCCAAGTTCAGAAAGAGACCCAGTACTTC.

The rearrangement uses TRBV5-1 and TRBJ1-6; 9 bases map to TRBD1. This CDR3 spans 15 amino acids. The V gene's germline CDR1 is SGHRS and CDR2 YFSETQ. V lost 4 bases, J lost 8 bases, and 7 bases stayed unmatched. DNA for the CDR3: TGCGCCAGCAGCCGCGAACAGGGGGCGTATTCACCCCTCCACTTT. Its translation: CASSREQGAYSPLHF.

The V call is TRBV27, the J call TRBJ2-5; 8 nucleotides agree with TRBD2. The CDR3 is made up of 14 amino acids. The ends lost 6 bases at V and 5 bases at J; junction bases unmatched: 8. CDR1 is MNHEY, CDR2 SMNVEV, per germline (reference sequence). The CDR3 DNA reads TGTGCCAGCAGCCCCGGGACTAGGGGGGAGACCCAGTACTTC. Encoded protein: CASSPGTRGETQYF.

The rearrangement links TRBV6-1 to TRBJ2-3; D unresolved. Germline V gene data show CDR1 as MNHNS and CDR2 as SASEGT. The length of the CDR3 is 14 residues. V lost 0 bases, J lost 7 bases, and 11 bases lay in between. The CDR3 coding sequence is TGTGCCAGCAGTGAAGCGCAGTATTCCTATACGCAGTATTTT. Amino acids: CASSEAQYSYTQYF.